The present entry profiles one TCR beta chain with its context. This specimen comes from a study of cytotoxic CD8 clonotypes in ibrutinib-treated CLL. Across the whole study: Of a cohort that held some twelve relapsed/refractory and some 14 treatment-naive patients, some 17 were IGHV unmutated.

The repertoire was sequenced with immunoSEQ multiplex PCR; TCRdb's copy has only in-frame clones and lacks some. This table has around 250,000 clones, less than 75% appearing once. The CDR3 is 16 amino acids. CDR1 and CDR2 from the germline V gene are SGHTA and FQGTGA. Trimming took 2 bases from V and 6 from J; bases not matched to a gene: 7. This chain connects TRBV7-3 to TRBJ2-3, with 11 bases fitting TRBD2. The sequences come from PBMCs, collected after 24 months of ibrutinib treatment. The TCR sequence derives from a human donor with chronic lymphocytic leukemia. CDR3 amino acids: CASSLVAGGFLDTQYF. The CDR3 nucleotides read TGTGCCAGCAGCTTAGTAGCGGGAGGGTTTCTTGATACGCAGTATTTT. Full variable domain (rest looked up from reference TRBV7-3 and TRBJ2-3): GAGVSQTPSNKVTEKGKYVELRCDPISGHTALYWYRQSLGQGPEFLIYFQGTGAADDSGLPNDRFFAVRPEGSVSTLKIQRTERGDSAVYLCASSLVAGGFLDTQYFGPGTRLTVL.